This TCR beta chain is drawn from a study of T cell responses to AZD1222 COVID-19 vaccine. Study-wide findings and caveats: Donors skewed white British and female; clonal diversity was possibly underestimated. None of the repertoires were sampled until the peak T cell response had passed. A reported finding is that nearly half of spike-specific TCRs target unmutated variant regions.

TCRdb's table, derived via immunoSEQ multiplex PCR, lists solely in-frame clones and lacks some. This table holds roughly 120,000 clones, almost 95% found once. The trim removed 2 bases at V and 5 bases at J, leaving 5 bases unmatched. Germline values: CDR1 SGHNT, CDR2 YYREEE (reference sequence). The CDR3 is 14 amino acids. A remark on this clone: Antigen: not known.

Combined were second doses at about 4 or about 12 weeks. Sample: peripheral blood, taken 28 days after the second AZD1222 dose. The chain is built from TRBV5-4 and TRBJ2-5, with 8 bases that match TRBD1. This TCR was sampled from an adult who received the AZD1222 COVID-19 vaccine. CDR3 DNA: TGTGCCAGCAGCTTACAGGGGGTGGAGGAGACCCAGTACTTC. Its translation: CASSLQGVEETQYF.